Listed below are T cell receptor beta chains from one sample, sequenced in a study of cytomegalovirus exposure and HLA in healthy donors. Data came from immunoSEQ multiplex PCR; TCRdb stores just in-frame clones and leaves some out. Here the sample spans hundreds of thousands of clones, 75% to 90% being singletons. The sample taken for sequencing was PBMCs. These receptors originate from a young woman in good health and CMV-seronegative. CDR3s include the opening cysteine and the closing phenylalanine or tryptophan. The D gene is left open where the match is weak. Clone size appears in some rows only: once, few, many, or a class for an expanded clone.

TRBD1 | TRBJ1-4 | NA | TRBV2 | 13 | TGTGCCAGCAGTGAGGAAGGGACAGGGAGACTGTTTTTT | CASSEEGTGRLFF
TRBD2 | TRBJ2-2 | NA | TRBV7-2 | 20 | TGTGCCAGCAGCTTAGCGCATGGACTAGCGGCCTCTATAAACACCGGGGAGCTGTTTTTT | CASSLAHGLAASINTGELFF
TRBD1 | TRBJ1-4 | NA | TRBV4-3 | 14 | TGCGCCAGCAGCCAAGGACTGGGACAGGGACACAGATTTTTT | CASSQGLGQGHRFF
NA | TRBJ2-7 | once | TRBV5-1 | 15 | TGCGCCAGCAGCTGGCCGCTTGGGGCCTCGGACGAGCAGTACTTC | CASSWPLGASDEQYF
NA | TRBJ2-2 | NA | TRBV7-3 | 14 | TGTGCCAGCAGCCCAAATACTCTCACCGGGGAGCTGTTTTTT | CASSPNTLTGELFF
TRBD2 | TRBJ2-2 | few | TRBV4-2 | 15 | TGTGCCAGCAGCCAAGGTGCTAGCGGGAGCGGGGAGCTGTTTTTT | CASSQGASGSGELFF
NA | TRBJ2-5 | NA | TRBV4-2 | 14 | TGTGCCAGCAGCCAACGTCTAGTCGGAGAGACCCAGTACTTC | CASSQRLVGETQYF
NA | TRBJ1-5 | once | TRBV7-8 | 14 | TGTGCCAGCAGCTTAGAAGTCAGATATCAGCCCCAGCATTTT | CASSLEVRYQPQHF
NA | TRBJ2-1 | NA | TRBV6-5 | 15 | TGTGCCAGCAGGTCACAGATAAACTCCTACAATGAGCAGTTCTTC | CASRSQINSYNEQFF
TRBD2 | TRBJ2-4 | NA | TRBV5-1 | 16 | TGCGCCAGCGCCCCGGGAGGAGGGGCAGCCAAAAACATTCAGTACTTC | CASAPGGGAAKNIQYF
TRBD1 | TRBJ2-5 | NA | TRBV5-1 | 13 | TGCGCCAGCAGCTTCGGACAGGGAGAGACCCAGTACTTC | CASSFGQGETQYF
NA | TRBJ2-1 | NA | TRBV6-1 | 15 | TGTGCCAGCAGTCATCAGTCCCTCATCTACAATGAGCAGTTCTTC | CASSHQSLIYNEQFF
NA | TRBJ1-5 | NA | TRBV9 | 18 | TGTGCCAGCAGCCCTCCACCCGCCGGGGGTGGTGGCAATCAGCCCCAGCATTTT | CASSPPPAGGGGNQPQHF
NA | TRBJ2-6 | NA | TRBV21-1 | 16 | TGTGCCAGCAGCAAAGCGCCAGTTCCTGGGGCCAACGTCCTGACTTTC | CASSKAPVPGANVLTF
NA | TRBJ2-3 | NA | TRBV29-1 | 14 | TGCAGCGCTGAGGGGGACACCCGCACAGATACGCAGTATTTT | CSAEGDTRTDTQYF
TRBD1 | TRBJ1-4 | NA | TRBV30 | 14 | TGTGCCTGCGTTCTGGCAGGGGGCAATGAAAAACTGTTTTTT | CACVLAGGNEKLFF
NA | TRBJ1-1 | NA | TRBV9 | 13 | TGTGCCAGCAGCCTGGGGAGGGTGGAAGAAGCTTTCTTT | CASSLGRVEEAFF
TRBD1 | TRBJ1-6 | NA | TRBV7-2 | 14 | TGTGCCAGCAGCTTATCAGGGGGCAATTCACCCCTCCACTTT | CASSLSGGNSPLHF
NA | TRBJ2-2 | NA | TRBV5-6 | 14 | TGTGCCAGCAGTCCGCCGGGGGTCACCGGGGAGCTGTTTTTT | CASSPPGVTGELFF